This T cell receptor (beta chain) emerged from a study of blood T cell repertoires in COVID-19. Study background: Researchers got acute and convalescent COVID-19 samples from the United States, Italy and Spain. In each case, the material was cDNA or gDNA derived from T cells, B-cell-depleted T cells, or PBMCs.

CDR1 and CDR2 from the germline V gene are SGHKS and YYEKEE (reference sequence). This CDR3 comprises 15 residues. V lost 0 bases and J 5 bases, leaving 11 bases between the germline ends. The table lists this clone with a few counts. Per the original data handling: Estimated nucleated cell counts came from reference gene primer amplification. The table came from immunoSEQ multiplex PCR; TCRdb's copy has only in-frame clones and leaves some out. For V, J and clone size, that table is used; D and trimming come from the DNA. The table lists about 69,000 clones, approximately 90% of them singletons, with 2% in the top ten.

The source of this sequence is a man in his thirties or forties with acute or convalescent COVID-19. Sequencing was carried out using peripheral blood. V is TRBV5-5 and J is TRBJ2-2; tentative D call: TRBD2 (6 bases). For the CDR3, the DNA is TGTGCCAGCAGCTTGGCAGGGAGGAGTACCGGGGAGCTGTTTTTT. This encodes CASSLAGRSTGELFF.